The 31 T cell receptor beta chains reported below all come from one sample, sequenced in a study of T cells in Graves' hyperthyroidism and ophthalmopathy (dated by TCRdb to between 2018 and 2020). Preparation of the library involved multiplex PCR. The sequencing machine was an Illumina HiSeq 2000. The TCR beta CDR3 regions were amplified from RNA transcripts. For the first round of RT-PCR on the TCR CDR3, the HTBI primer set was used together with the Qiagen OneStep RT-PCR kit. Using fastp at Q25 and MiXCR, TCRdb reprocessed the public reads and kept productive beta chains. Duplicate CDR3 protein sequences are folded into a single record with the most common DNA and genes. In this sample the table shows hundreds of thousands of distinct CDR3 sequences, around 19% of which occur a single time. 16% of the sample is held by the ten biggest clonotypes. Sequenced sample: blood. Every receptor here comes from a woman aged 50 to 65 with Graves' hyperthyroidism that later progressed to Graves' ophthalmopathy.

This clonotype has more than one count but fewer than ten. The chain recombines TRBV20-1 with TRBJ1-2; no reliable D call. Trimming took 1 base from V and 4 from J, leaving 19 bases between them. This CDR3 contains 16 residues. The V gene's germline CDR1 is DFQATT and CDR2 SNEGSKA (reference sequence). DNA of the CDR3: TGCAGTGCTAGAGTAACAGATGAGCCGATATCCTATGGCTACACCTTC. Translating it yields CSARVTDEPISYGYTF.

This clonotype was seen many times. The J gene is TRBJ1-5, the V gene TRBV3-1; tentatively, D is TRBD1 (6 bases). CDR1 is LGHDT and CDR2 is YNNKEL in the germline V gene (reference sequence). This CDR3 contains 16 residues. V was pared by 4 bases and J by 2 bases, with 15 bases between. CDR3 in DNA: TGTGCCAGCAGCCCAGGAGGGGGTTTTGGCAATCAGCCCCAGCATTTT. The encoded protein is CASSPGGGFGNQPQHF.

This clonotype was counted between two and nine times. This chain connects TRBV7-9 to TRBJ2-2, with D tentatively TRBD2 (5 bases). Germline CDR1 reads SEHNR; CDR2 reads FQNEAQ (reference sequence). V was trimmed by 5 bases and J by 6 bases, leaving 22 bases between them. The CDR3 runs 17 residues. The CDR3 region is CASSTRRGGGIPGELFF. Written as DNA, the CDR3 is TGTGCCAGCAGCACACGACGAGGCGGAGGAATACCCGGGGAGCTGTTTTTT.

This clonotype was counted between two and nine times. This rearrangement joins TRBV5-1 to TRBJ2-3; the D gene is possibly TRBD1 (6 bases). The germline CDR1 and CDR2 sequences are SGHRS and YFSETQ. This CDR3 is built from 15 residues. V was pared by 4 bases and J by 4 bases, with 16 bases between. As DNA, the CDR3 is TGCGCCAGCAGCCTCTGGACCGAGGGGGCAGATACGCAGTATTTT. As protein: CASSLWTEGADTQYF.

This clonotype came up a few times. The CDR3 reads CSVEGDGTEAFF. As DNA, the CDR3 is TGCAGCGTTGAAGGGGATGGCACTGAAGCTTTCTTT. The chain has TRBV29-1 and TRBJ1-1, with D hard to call. The CDR3 covers 12 residues. Germline CDR1 and CDR2: SQVTM and ANQGSEA. Trimming removed 1 base at V and 4 bases at J, with 7 bases between.

The V and J genes are TRBV2 and TRBJ2-7; tentative D call: TRBD1 (6 bases). V was pared by 7 bases and J by 5 bases, with 18 bases between. This CDR3 spans 14 amino acids. Germline V gene sequence: CDR1 SNHLY, CDR2 FYNNEI. The CDR3 region has the DNA TGTGCCAGCACACCCTGGACTCACAGGGACGAGCAGTACTTC. This encodes CASTPWTHRDEQYF.

This clonotype was counted a few times. The CDR3 region has the DNA TGTGCCAGCAGCGGCTCGGGATTGTCCAAAAACATTCAGTACTTC. Amino acid sequence: CASSGSGLSKNIQYF. The chain combines TRBV9 with TRBJ2-4; maybe TRBD2 (5 bases). The V and J ends lost 3 bases and 2 bases respectively, with 12 bases between them. Germline-derived CDR1 and CDR2 are SGDLS and YYNGEE. This CDR3 has 15 residues.

In its sample, this clonotype was seen a few times. This chain uses TRBV12-3 or TRBV12-4 with TRBJ2-7, with a tentative D call TRBD1 (6 bases). The V end lost 3 bases, the J end lost 3 bases, and 18 bases lay between the germline ends. This CDR3 comprises 16 residues. Here the CDR3 DNA reads TGTGCCAGCAGTTTCGGGGCAGGGGAAATCCGCTACGAGCAGTACTTC. This encodes CASSFGAGEIRYEQYF.

The CDR3 sequence: CASSSRRGGYTF. CDR3 DNA sequence: TGTGCCAGCAGCAGTAGGCGGGGTGGCTACACCTTC. V and J are TRBV9 and TRBJ1-2; D ambiguous. Per germline, CDR1 SGDLS and CDR2 YYNGEE. Trimming left V 4 bases short and J 7 bases short, with 11 bases between. The CDR3 length is 12 residues.

This clonotype was seen repeatedly, ten times or more. The CDR3 protein is CASRIDRGAGPEAFF. DNA of the CDR3: TGTGCCAGCAGGATCGACAGGGGAGCGGGTCCTGAAGCTTTCTTT. This chain connects TRBV2 to TRBJ1-1; 8 bases agree with TRBD1. J was trimmed by 6 bases and V by 6 bases; bases with no gene match: 12. This CDR3 has 15 residues. Germline values: CDR1 SNHLY, CDR2 FYNNEI. Together with reference TRBV2 and TRBJ1-1, the CDR3 gives the full variable domain: EPEVTQTPSHQVTQMGQEVILRCVPISNHLYFYWYRQILGQKVEFLVSFYNNEISEKSEIFDDQFSVERPDGSNFTLKIRSTKLEDSAMYFCASRIDRGAGPEAFFGQGTRLTVV.

A few counts support this clonotype. This chain uses TRBV20-1 with TRBJ1-2; D is perhaps TRBD1 (6 bases). Trimming pared 5 bases from V and 4 bases from J, leaving 14 bases between. Germline CDR1 and CDR2: DFQATT and SNEGSKA (reference sequence). The length of the CDR3 is 13 residues. The CDR3 region has the DNA TGCAGTGCTTTCTTCGGGGGGGCCTATGGCTACACCTTC. Its protein product is CSAFFGGAYGYTF.

The chain uses TRBV6-1 and TRBJ2-4; 7 positions agree with TRBD1. This CDR3 comprises 16 residues. J gave up 3 bases and V 2 bases, and 7 bases lay outside the gene matches. Germline V gives CDR1 MNHNS, CDR2 SASEGT. CDR3 residues: CASSEIEQGYKNIQYF. Written as DNA, the CDR3 is TGTGCCAGCAGTGAAATTGAACAGGGGTACAAAAACATTCAGTACTTC.

This clonotype appeared a few times. The chain uses TRBV5-1 and TRBJ2-1, with 7 bases aligning to TRBD2. V was clipped by 3 bases and J by 8 bases; unmatched bases: 5. Germline V gene data show CDR1 as SGHRS and CDR2 as YFSETQ. The CDR3 is made up of 13 amino acids. CDR3 protein: CASSSGGTDEQFF. Written as DNA, the CDR3 is TGCGCCAGCAGCTCGGGAGGCACAGATGAGCAGTTCTTC.

This clonotype was recorded many times. The chain joins TRBV2 to TRBJ2-6; TRBD2 is a possible D gene (6 bases). CDR1 SNHLY and CDR2 FYNNEI come from the germline V gene. V lost 10 bases and J 2 bases, leaving 27 bases between the germline ends. The CDR3 consists of 19 residues. CDR3 in DNA: TGTGCCACCCGCTCGGGCACCGGGACTCAGAGGACTGGGGCCAACGTCCTGACTTTC. It encodes CATRSGTGTQRTGANVLTF.

In this sample, this clonotype turned up a few times. The V and J genes are TRBV11-2 and TRBJ2-6; perhaps TRBD1 as D (6 bases). The CDR3 runs to 15 residues. Germline loops: CDR1 SGHAT, CDR2 FQNNGV. Between the trimmed V and J ends, which lost 3 bases and 2 bases, there was a span of 8 bases. Written as DNA, the CDR3 is TGTGCCAGCAGCTTGGACAGTGCTGGGGCCAACGTCCTGACTTTC. Its protein product is CASSLDSAGANVLTF.

The chain couples TRBV4-1 to TRBJ1-3; D unresolved. Germline CDR1 MGHRA, CDR2 YSYEKL. This CDR3 spans 13 amino acids. Trimming left V 3 bases short and J 3 bases short, with 6 bases between. The CDR3 spells CASSHPRGNTIYF. The CDR3 DNA sequence: TGCGCCAGCAGCCACCCCCGTGGAAACACCATATATTTT.

This clonotype was picked up a small number of times. V is TRBV27 and J is TRBJ2-5; D possibly uses TRBD1 or TRBD2 (6 bases each). The CDR3 spans 13 residues. CDR1 is MNHEY and CDR2 is SMNVEV in the germline V gene (reference sequence). V lost 9 bases, J lost 5 bases, and 16 bases lay in between. DNA of the CDR3: TGTGCCAGTCGAAGTGGGGGGCCTGAGACCCAGTACTTC. Protein product: CASRSGGPETQYF.

There are many counts of this clonotype. J is TRBJ1-4 and V is TRBV12-3 or TRBV12-4; tentatively, D is TRBD1 (6 bases). CDR3 length: 16 residues. V dropped 5 bases and J dropped 4 bases, with 17 bases sitting between them. CDR3 amino acids: CASSHPFRGGNEKLFF. The CDR3, as DNA: TGTGCCAGCAGTCACCCATTCAGGGGCGGTAATGAAAAACTGTTTTTT.

The chain couples TRBV4-1 to TRBJ1-5, with D possibly being TRBD1 (6 bases). Germline CDR1 reads MGHRA; CDR2 reads YSYEKL. The germline V and J ends were trimmed by 1 base and 0 bases, with 10 bases remaining between them. CDR3 length: 16 amino acids. The chain's CDR3 is CASSQGEGDSNQPQHF. CDR3 bases: TGCGCCAGCAGCCAAGGGGAGGGGGATAGCAATCAGCCCCAGCATTTT.

This clonotype has at least ten counts. The rearrangement joins TRBV6-1 to TRBJ2-2; TRBD1 matches at 8 bases. Losses at the gene ends were 5 bases for V and 5 bases for J; bases not matched to a gene: 13. The V gene's germline CDR1 is MNHNS and CDR2 SASEGT. This CDR3 spans 17 amino acids. The CDR3 nucleotides are TGTGCCAGCAGTTCGGCGCAGGACAGGGTGGGAACCGGGGAGCTGTTTTTT. This sequence encodes CASSSAQDRVGTGELFF.

This clonotype has ten or more counts. The rearrangement links TRBV11-2 to TRBJ1-1, with 7 nucleotides matching TRBD1. This CDR3 comprises 13 residues. V trimming: 3 bases; J trimming: 7 bases; junction bases outside the gene matches: 5. Looked up from germline, CDR1 is SGHAT and CDR2 is FQNNGV. CDR3 DNA sequence: TGTGCCAGCAGCTTCCCAGGGGGGATTGAAGCTTTCTTT. Its protein is CASSFPGGIEAFF.

This clonotype has more than one count but fewer than ten. This may come from a read error, since a much larger clone is one base off. The gene calls are TRBV7-9 and TRBJ1-1; 7 bases are shared with TRBD1. Germline values: CDR1 SEHNR, CDR2 FQNEAQ (reference sequence). This CDR3 region has 13 residues. V lost 1 base and J lost 7; bases outside the gene matches: 3. The DNA for the CDR3 is TGTGCCAGCAGCTTAGACTGGGACAGTGAAGCTTTCTTT. Amino acid sequence: CASSLDWDSEAFF.

The chain couples TRBV5-8 to TRBJ2-3, with D perhaps TRBD1 (5 bases). CDR3 length: 14 amino acids. Germline-derived CDR1 and CDR2 are SGHTS and YDEGEE. V shed 7 bases and J shed 0 bases, with 12 bases lying between them. CDR3 DNA: TGTGCCAGCCTCTTGGGGCTTAGCACAGATACGCAGTATTTT. Protein product: CASLLGLSTDTQYF. Drawing the rest from reference TRBV5-8 and TRBJ2-3, the complete variable domain is EAGVTQSPTHLIKTRGQQATLRCSPISGHTSVYWYQQALGLGLQFLLWYDEGEERNRGNFPPRFSGRQFPNYSSELNVNALELEDSALYLCASLLGLSTDTQYFGPGTRLTVL.

In its sample, this clonotype was seen many times. The CDR3 sequence: CSAALYQETQYF. DNA of the CDR3: TGCAGTGCTGCGTTGTACCAAGAGACCCAGTACTTC. This chain joins TRBV20-1 and TRBJ2-5; D unresolved. V lost 5 bases and J lost 0, with 7 bases in between. The CDR3 contains 12 residues. The germline V gene has CDR1 DFQATT and CDR2 SNEGSKA (reference sequence).

This clonotype was detected many times. This chain connects TRBV7-8 to TRBJ1-1, with D possibly being TRBD1 (5 bases). V shed 2 bases and J shed 1 base, with 26 bases lying between them. The CDR3 is 20 residues long. The germline V gene encodes CDR1 SGHVS and CDR2 FQNEAQ. CDR3 sequence reads: CASSLYSGPELYFSNTEAFF. The CDR3 coding sequence is TGTGCCAGCAGCTTATACTCAGGGCCGGAGCTATACTTCTCGAACACTGAAGCTTTCTTT.

The chain couples TRBV27 to TRBJ1-4; 10 nucleotides match TRBD1. The CDR3 covers 15 residues. Trimming at V came to 7 bases and at J to 5 bases, leaving 7 bases not matched to a gene. Germline V gene sequence: CDR1 MNHEY, CDR2 SMNVEV (reference sequence). In DNA, the CDR3 is TGTGCCAGCACTATACGGGGACAGGGGAATGAAAAACTGTTTTTT. Translation: CASTIRGQGNEKLFF.

The chain recombines TRBV5-1 with TRBJ1-4, with D possibly being TRBD1 (6 bases). The CDR3 has 17 amino acids. Germline values: CDR1 SGHRS, CDR2 YFSETQ. The V end was cut by 4 bases, the J end by 5 bases, with 21 bases between. CDR3 in DNA: TGCGCCAGCAGCGCAGGGGACGGCCTCAAGGAGAATGAAAAACTGTTTTTT. The encoded protein is CASSAGDGLKENEKLFF.

This clonotype was counted ten times or more. The chain is built from TRBV2 and TRBJ2-7; weak D call: TRBD2 (6 bases). The germline V and J ends were trimmed by 3 bases and 0 bases, with 12 bases remaining between them. Germline lookup yields CDR1 SNHLY and CDR2 FYNNEI. The CDR3 is 15 amino acids. For the CDR3, the DNA is TGTGCCAGCAGTGAGGAGGGACCCAGCTCCTACGAGCAGTACTTC. Translated: CASSEEGPSSYEQYF.

The chain has TRBV20-1 and TRBJ2-7; 11 bases fit TRBD1. CDR1 DFQATT and CDR2 SNEGSKA come from the germline V gene (reference sequence). The CDR3 contains 13 residues. V lost 6 bases to trimming and J lost 5 bases; unmatched junction nucleotides: 6. CDR3 loop: CSARTGGNNEQYF. The CDR3 DNA reads as TGCAGTGCGCGGACAGGGGGCAACAACGAGCAGTACTTC.

This clonotype was found many times. This chain uses TRBV11-2 with TRBJ2-3, with D perhaps matching TRBD2 (6 bases). CDR1 SGHAT and CDR2 FQNNGV come from the germline V gene. Trimming took 5 bases from V and 0 from J, leaving 12 bases between them. The CDR3 extends over 15 amino acids. CDR3 protein: CASSGGDFSTDTQYF. The CDR3 DNA is TGTGCCAGCAGCGGTGGGGACTTTAGCACAGATACGCAGTATTTT.

This chain connects TRBV6-1 to TRBJ2-2; D is unresolved. The germline V gene has CDR1 MNHNS and CDR2 SASEGT. The ends were cut back, 6 bases at V and 4 bases at J, with 12 bases in the middle. This CDR3 is 14 amino acids long. The CDR3 DNA sequence: TGTGCCAGCAGGGTCGGTACGAGCACCGGGGAGCTGTTTTTT. As protein: CASRVGTSTGELFF.